Listed below are T cell receptor beta chains from one sample, sequenced in a study of shared clonotypes between healthy human individuals. Sequenced by immunoSEQ multiplex PCR; TCRdb stores in-frame clones only, minus some. The table has 2 million to 2.5 million clones, 95% seen once. Sequenced input: naive CD4+ T cells sorted from blood. The receptors derive from a man between 18 and 35 years old in good health. The CDR3 runs from the conserved cysteine through the conserved F or W. A D gene is named only where the DNA matches it firmly. Some rows mark clone size as missing; the rest say once, few, many or name a class of expanded clone.

abundance	v_gene	d_gene	j_gene	CDR3nt	CDR3aa
.	TRBV5-1	TRBD1	TRBJ2-5	TGCGCCAGCAGCTCGGGGGACAGGGGGCTCCAAGAGACCCAGTACTTC	CASSSGDRGLQETQYF
.	TRBV19	TRBD1	TRBJ2-7	TGTGCCAGTAGCATAACCGGGACAGGGATCTACGAGCAGTACTTC	CASSITGTGIYEQYF
.	TRBV9	.	TRBJ2-7	TGTGCCAGCAGCGTAGATTATGGGGGACTGGAGCAGTACTTC	CASSVDYGGLEQYF
.	TRBV7-9	.	TRBJ2-7	TGTGCCAGCAGCTTAATAGGGTACAGGGACGAGCAGTACTTC	CASSLIGYRDEQYF
.	TRBV7-9	.	TRBJ2-3	TGTGCCAGCAGCTCGACAGAAACTAAAACAGATACGCAGTATTTT	CASSSTETKTDTQYF
.	TRBV9	.	TRBJ2-1	TGTGCCAGCAGCCCATTACGGACAGATTACAATGAGCAGTTCTTC	CASSPLRTDYNEQFF
.	TRBV28	TRBD2	TRBJ2-2	TGTGCCAGCAGTGGCAGCGGGGGGCTACTGAACACCGGGGAGCTGTTTTTT	CASSGSGGLLNTGELFF
.	TRBV4-3	TRBD2	TRBJ2-2	TGCGCCAGCAGCCAAGATTTAGCTAGCGGATACACCGGGGAGCTGTTTTTT	CASSQDLASGYTGELFF
.	TRBV28	.	TRBJ1-2	TGTGCCAGCACAGACAGTAACTATGGCTACACCTTC	CASTDSNYGYTF
.	TRBV5-1	TRBD2	TRBJ2-1	TGCGCCAGCAGCTACGCCGGGACTAGCGGGATTAATGAGCAGTTCTTC	CASSYAGTSGINEQFF
once	TRBV7-9	.	TRBJ1-4	TGTGCCAGCAGCTTGGGGTCCTGGGAAAAACTGTTTTTT	CASSLGSWEKLFF
.	TRBV11-2	TRBD1	TRBJ2-5	TGTGCCAGCAGCTTAGTTACAGGGGCCCAAGAGACCCAGTACTTC	CASSLVTGAQETQYF
.	TRBV2	TRBD2	TRBJ2-7	TGTGCCAGCAGGGAGGGTGGACTAGGAACCTACGAGCAGTACTTC	CASREGGLGTYEQYF
.	TRBV2	TRBD1	TRBJ1-2	TGTGCCAGCAGTAGGACAGGTCCTAACTATGGCTACACCTTC	CASSRTGPNYGYTF
.	TRBV28	TRBD1	TRBJ1-4	TGTGCCAGCAGTTTAGAGGGGACAGGGAGGGAAAAACTGTTTTTT	CASSLEGTGREKLFF
.	TRBV25-1	TRBD2	TRBJ2-2	TGTGCCAGCGGGGAGGGCAGCCTGGGGACCGGGGAGCTGTTTTTT	CASGEGSLGTGELFF
.	TRBV5-1	.	TRBJ2-1	TGCGCCAGCAGCTTGGCAGGTCGGGGATCGGAGGAGCAGTTCTTC	CASSLAGRGSEEQFF
.	TRBV30	TRBD1	TRBJ1-4	TGTGCCTGGAGGAGGGGGCTCAATGAAAAACTGTTTTTT	CAWRRGLNEKLFF
.	TRBV6-1	.	TRBJ1-1	TGTGCCAGCAGTGATGCGTTTGCCACTGAAGCTTTCTTT	CASSDAFATEAFF
.	TRBV9	TRBD2	TRBJ2-2	TGTGCCAGCAGCGCAGCCGGACTAGCGGGAGCGGGCGCCGGGGAGCTGTTTTTT	CASSAAGLAGAGAGELFF
.	TRBV10-2	.	TRBJ1-1	TGCGCCAGCAGTGAACAGGTGATGGCCACTGAAGCTTTCTTT	CASSEQVMATEAFF
.	TRBV10-3	TRBD1	TRBJ2-1	TGTGCCATCAGTATTATCCCGGGACAGGGGGTTAATGAGCAGTTCTTC	CAISIIPGQGVNEQFF
.	TRBV2	.	TRBJ1-5	TGTGCCAGCAGTGAAAGGTTCATCAATCAGCCCCAGCATTTT	CASSERFINQPQHF
.	TRBV23-1	.	TRBJ1-5	TGCGCCAGCGGGCTCGCCCGGAAGCCCCAGCATTTT	CASGLARKPQHF
.	TRBV5-4	TRBD1	TRBJ2-1	TGTGCCAGCAGCTGGGGACAGAACAATGAGCAGTTCTTC	CASSWGQNNEQFF
.	TRBV10-3	.	TRBJ2-3	TGTGCCATCAGTGAGTCCGGCGGGTCGGGAGATACGCAGTATTTT	CAISESGGSGDTQYF
once	TRBV5-6	.	TRBJ2-6	TGTGCCAGCAGCTTTATCCCATTGGGAGGGGCCAACGTCCTGACTTTC	CASSFIPLGGANVLTF
once	TRBV5-4	.	TRBJ1-6	TGTGCCAGCAGCTTAGACAATTCACCCCTCCACTTT	CASSLDNSPLHF
.	TRBV7-8	TRBD1	TRBJ1-3	TGTGCCAGCAGCCGGGACAGGGCTTTCTCGGGAAACACCATATATTTT	CASSRDRAFSGNTIYF
.	TRBV2	.	TRBJ2-3	TGTGCCAGCAGTAGGTCGGGGCTTACAGATACGCAGTATTTT	CASSRSGLTDTQYF
.	TRBV10-2	.	TRBJ2-3	TGCGCCAGCAGGGCTAGGTTGGATACGCAGTATTTT	CASRARLDTQYF
once	TRBV14	TRBD2	TRBJ2-1	TGTGCCAGCAGCCCCTTACTAGCGGGAGTTTATAATGAGCAGTTCTTC	CASSPLLAGVYNEQFF
.	TRBV28	.	TRBJ1-5	TGTGCCAGCAGTTTACGTCGTAATAGCAATCAGCCCCAGCATTTT	CASSLRRNSNQPQHF
.	TRBV29-1	.	TRBJ2-2	TGCAGCGTCGCCCTAGATTCGAACACCGGGGAGCTGTTTTTT	CSVALDSNTGELFF
few	TRBV6-5	.	TRBJ1-6	TGTGCCAGCAGTTACGGGGGCTCCTATAATTCACCCCTCCACTTT	CASSYGGSYNSPLHF
.	TRBV5-1	.	TRBJ1-5	TGCGCCAGCAGCACGGACAGTCCTTACAATCAGCCCCAGCATTTT	CASSTDSPYNQPQHF